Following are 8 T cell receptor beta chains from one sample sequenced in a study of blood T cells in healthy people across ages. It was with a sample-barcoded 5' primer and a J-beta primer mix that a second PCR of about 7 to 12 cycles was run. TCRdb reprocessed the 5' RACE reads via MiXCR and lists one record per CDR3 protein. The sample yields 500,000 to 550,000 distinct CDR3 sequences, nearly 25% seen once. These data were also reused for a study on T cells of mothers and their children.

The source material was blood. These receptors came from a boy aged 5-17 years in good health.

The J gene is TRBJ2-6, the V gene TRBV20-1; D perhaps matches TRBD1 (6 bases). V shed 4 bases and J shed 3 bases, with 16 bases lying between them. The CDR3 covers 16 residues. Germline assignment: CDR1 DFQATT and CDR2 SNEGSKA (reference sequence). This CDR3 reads CSATKNRVLGANVLTF. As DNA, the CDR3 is TGCAGTGCTACCAAAAACAGGGTGCTTGGGGCCAACGTCCTGACTTTC.

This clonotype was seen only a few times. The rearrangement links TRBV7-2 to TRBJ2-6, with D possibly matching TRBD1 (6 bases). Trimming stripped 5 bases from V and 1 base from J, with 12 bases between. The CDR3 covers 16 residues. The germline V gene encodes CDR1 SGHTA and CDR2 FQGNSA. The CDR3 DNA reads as TGTGCCAGCAGCCCCAGGGGTTTATCTGGGGCCAACGTCCTGACTTTC. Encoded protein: CASSPRGLSGANVLTF.

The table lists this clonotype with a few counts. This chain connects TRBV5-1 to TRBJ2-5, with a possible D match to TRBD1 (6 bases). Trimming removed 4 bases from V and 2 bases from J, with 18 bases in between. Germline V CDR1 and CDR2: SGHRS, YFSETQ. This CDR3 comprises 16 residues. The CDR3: CASSLGPDRSQETQYF. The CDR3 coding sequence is TGCGCCAGCAGCCTTGGCCCTGACAGGAGTCAAGAGACCCAGTACTTC.

This CDR3 reads CASSLTGLAGQETQYF. The CDR3 DNA reads as TGTGCCAGCAGCTTAACCGGACTAGCGGGGCAAGAGACCCAGTACTTC. V is TRBV11-1 and J is TRBJ2-5; TRBD2 matches 12 bases. Per germline, CDR1 SGHAT and CDR2 FQDESV (reference sequence). This CDR3 comprises 16 residues. Trimming at V came to 2 bases and at J to 2 bases, leaving 3 bases not matched to a gene.

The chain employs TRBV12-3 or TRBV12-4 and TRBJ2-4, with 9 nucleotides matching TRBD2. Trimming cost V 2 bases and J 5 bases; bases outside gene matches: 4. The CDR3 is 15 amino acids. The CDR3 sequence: CASSLMTSGQNIQYF. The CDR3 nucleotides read TGTGCCAGCAGTTTAATGACTAGCGGCCAAAACATTCAGTACTTC.

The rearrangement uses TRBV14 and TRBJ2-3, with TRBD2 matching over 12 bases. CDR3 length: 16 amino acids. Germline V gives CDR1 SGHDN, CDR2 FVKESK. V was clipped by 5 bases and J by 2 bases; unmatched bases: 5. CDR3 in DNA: TGTGCCAGCAGCGTCCGACTAGCGGGGGCCACAGATACGCAGTATTTT. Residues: CASSVRLAGATDTQYF.

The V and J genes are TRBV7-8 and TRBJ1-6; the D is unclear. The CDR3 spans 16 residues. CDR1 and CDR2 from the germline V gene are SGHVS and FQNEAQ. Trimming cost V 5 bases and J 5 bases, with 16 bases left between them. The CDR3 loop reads CASSGPDRPNNSPLHF. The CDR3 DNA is TGTGCCAGCAGCGGACCGGACCGACCCAATAATTCACCCCTCCACTTT.

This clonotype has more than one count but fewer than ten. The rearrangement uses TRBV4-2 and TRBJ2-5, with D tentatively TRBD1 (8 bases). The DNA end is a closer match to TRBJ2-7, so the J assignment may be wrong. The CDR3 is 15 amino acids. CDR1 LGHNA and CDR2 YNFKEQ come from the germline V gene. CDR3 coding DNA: TGTGCCAGCAGTCAGGGGGCGGGGGCCTCCTACGAGCAGTACTTC. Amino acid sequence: CASSQGAGASYEQYF.